Listed below are T cell receptor beta chains from one sample, sequenced in a study of blood T cell repertoires in COVID-19. The method was immunoSEQ multiplex PCR; TCRdb's version includes in-frame clones alone and lacks a portion of them. The sample carries fewer than 450,000 clones, approximately 90% recorded once. The specimen sequenced was peripheral blood. These receptors were obtained from a woman aged 50 to 60 with COVID-19, enrolled during active disease. CDR3s include the opening cysteine and the closing phenylalanine or tryptophan. The order of the fields is V gene, D gene, J gene, clone size, CDR3 DNA, CDR3 protein. A D gene is named only where the DNA matches it firmly. Clone size is stated in some rows and not others, as once, few, many or a class when expanded.

V: TRBV19; D: TRBD2; J: TRBJ2-1; size: -; DNA: TGTGCCAGTAGTATCAAAGCGGGGGGCCCCAATGAGCAGTTCTTC; CDR3: CASSIKAGGPNEQFF
V: TRBV6-5; D: TRBD1; J: TRBJ1-2; size: few; DNA: TGTGCCAGCAGGGGAGGACAGGGCGGCTACACCTTC; CDR3: CASRGGQGGYTF
V: TRBV9; D: -; J: TRBJ1-3; size: few; DNA: TGTGCCAGCAGCCGAGAGGAGGGAGTCCTCTCTGGAAACACCATATATTTT; CDR3: CASSREEGVLSGNTIYF
V: TRBV9; D: -; J: TRBJ1-3; size: few; DNA: TGTGCCAGCAGCCCCCAGGTCTCTGGAAACACCATATATTTT; CDR3: CASSPQVSGNTIYF
V: TRBV5-1; D: TRBD1; J: TRBJ2-2; size: -; DNA: TGCGCCAGCACGGTACAGGGGCCTCTAATGAACACCGGGGAGCTGTTTTTT; CDR3: CASTVQGPLMNTGELFF
V: TRBV6-2/TRBV6-3; D: TRBD1; J: TRBJ1-5; size: -; DNA: TGTGCCAGCAGTTACCGGGACAGGGGGGGTCAGCCCCAGCATTTT; CDR3: CASSYRDRGGQPQHF
V: TRBV6-5; D: -; J: TRBJ1-3; size: -; DNA: TGTGCCAGCAGAAGGGGAGGGGCTGGAAACACCATATATTTT; CDR3: CASRRGGAGNTIYF
V: TRBV6-1; D: TRBD2; J: TRBJ2-1; size: -; DNA: TGTGCCAGCAGTGGGTGGACTAGCGGGGGGTCCCCCGATGAGCAGTTCTTC; CDR3: CASSGWTSGGSPDEQFF
V: TRBV24-1; D: TRBD1; J: TRBJ1-1; size: -; DNA: TGTGCCACCAGTGACCCGATACAGGGGGGAGCTTTCTTT; CDR3: CATSDPIQGGAFF
V: TRBV19; D: TRBD1; J: TRBJ1-5; size: -; DNA: TGTGCCAGTAGTATTGGGACAGGGGCGAATAATCAGCCCCAGCATTTT; CDR3: CASSIGTGANNQPQHF
V: TRBV2; D: -; J: TRBJ1-5; size: once; DNA: TGTGCCAGCGGAGAGGAGGGTATAAGCAATCAGCCCCAGCATTTT; CDR3: CASGEEGISNQPQHF
V: TRBV15; D: -; J: TRBJ1-3; size: -; DNA: TGTGCCACCAGCAGAGATCCCAGCGGTGGAAACACCATATATTTT; CDR3: CATSRDPSGGNTIYF
V: TRBV19; D: TRBD1; J: TRBJ1-5; size: -; DNA: TGTGCCAGCCAAAGACAGGGGGCTCGGGGACAGCCCCAGCATTTT; CDR3: CASQRQGARGQPQHF
V: TRBV6-5; D: -; J: TRBJ1-1; size: -; DNA: TGTGCCAGCAGTTACTCGATGGGCAACTTGAACACTGAAGCTTTCTTT; CDR3: CASSYSMGNLNTEAFF
V: TRBV5-1; D: TRBD1; J: TRBJ1-1; size: -; DNA: TGCGCCAGCAGCACCGACAGGGTGAACACTGAAGCTTTCTTT; CDR3: CASSTDRVNTEAFF
V: TRBV12-3/TRBV12-4; D: -; J: TRBJ2-5; size: -; DNA: TGTGCCAGCAGTTTGGAAAGGGGGGAGACCCAGTACTTC; CDR3: CASSLERGETQYF
V: TRBV6-1; D: -; J: TRBJ2-7; size: -; DNA: TGTGCCAGCAGTGAAGTGGCGGGACAGATCTACGAGCAGTACTTC; CDR3: CASSEVAGQIYEQYF
V: TRBV6-5; D: -; J: TRBJ1-2; size: -; DNA: TGTGCCAGCAGCCGCGCAGGCTGGAACTATGGCTACACCTTC; CDR3: CASSRAGWNYGYTF
V: TRBV28; D: -; J: TRBJ1-1; size: -; DNA: TGTGCCAGCGGCAGGGCCACTCGGGCTTTCTTT; CDR3: CASGRATRAFF
V: TRBV9; D: -; J: TRBJ1-3; size: -; DNA: TGTGCCAGCAGCGTAGCCAGGGAAGGAAACACCATATATTTT; CDR3: CASSVAREGNTIYF
V: TRBV12-5; D: -; J: TRBJ2-5; size: once; DNA: TGTGCTAGTGGTTTGGACAGTTACTTCCCCCCTGGGACCCAGTACTTC; CDR3: CASGLDSYFPPGTQYF
V: TRBV21-1; D: -; J: TRBJ1-5; size: -; DNA: TGTGCCAGCAGCAAAGTCGGGACAGGGGATGGGGTATGTCAGCCCCAGCATTTT; CDR3: CASSKVGTGDGVCQPQHF
V: TRBV11-2; D: TRBD1; J: TRBJ1-1; size: -; DNA: TGTGCCAGCAGCCACCACGCTGGACAGGGGGCTCGGAACACTGAAGCTTTCTTT; CDR3: CASSHHAGQGARNTEAFF
V: TRBV7-6; D: TRBD2; J: TRBJ2-2; size: -; DNA: TGTGCCAGCAGCTTAGCGCCCCAGCGGGGGGGCGTTCAGGCCGGGGAGCTGTTTTTT; CDR3: CASSLAPQRGGVQAGELFF
V: TRBV5-1; D: -; J: TRBJ2-2; size: -; DNA: TGCGCCAGCAGCTTGGGAGGACAGAACACCGGGGAGCTGTTTTTT; CDR3: CASSLGGQNTGELFF
V: TRBV27; D: -; J: TRBJ1-5; size: few; DNA: TGTGCCAGCAGTTTCACAGGCATCGAGCCCCAGCATTTT; CDR3: CASSFTGIEPQHF
V: TRBV6-6; D: TRBD1; J: TRBJ2-7; size: once; DNA: TGTGCCAGCCTAGAGGGACAGGAGACCTACGAGCAGTACTTC; CDR3: CASLEGQETYEQYF
V: TRBV9; D: -; J: TRBJ2-3; size: -; DNA: TGTGCCAGCAGCGAGCTGACTACAGATACGCAGTATTTT; CDR3: CASSELTTDTQYF
V: TRBV6-5; D: TRBD2; J: TRBJ2-1; size: once; DNA: TGTGCCAGCGGAACGGGGGGGTCCTACAATGAGCAGTTCTTC; CDR3: CASGTGGSYNEQFF
V: TRBV30; D: -; J: TRBJ1-2; size: -; DNA: TGTGCCTGGAGTGTTGGATCAGGGTCTGGCTACACCTTC; CDR3: CAWSVGSGSGYTF
V: TRBV5-1; D: -; J: TRBJ1-2; size: -; DNA: TGCGCCAGCGCGGACACCCTTAACTATGGCTACACCTTC; CDR3: CASADTLNYGYTF
V: TRBV28; D: TRBD1; J: TRBJ1-2; size: -; DNA: TGTGCCAGCAGCCCCCCGGGACAGGGGGCGCATGGCTACACCTTC; CDR3: CASSPPGQGAHGYTF
V: TRBV7-9; D: -; J: TRBJ2-7; size: -; DNA: TGTGCCAGCAGCAACCAGGGCTACGAGCAGTACTTC; CDR3: CASSNQGYEQYF
V: TRBV7-3; D: TRBD1; J: TRBJ2-5; size: -; DNA: TGTGCCAGCAGCTGGACAGGGATAGGAGAGACCCAGTACTTC; CDR3: CASSWTGIGETQYF
V: TRBV29-1; D: -; J: TRBJ2-3; size: -; DNA: TGCAGCGCCCCCATCGGGGGAGGCACAGATACGCAGTATTTT; CDR3: CSAPIGGGTDTQYF
V: TRBV29-1; D: -; J: TRBJ1-2; size: -; DNA: TGCAGCGTTGAGCACAGGACTAACTATGGCTACACCTTC; CDR3: CSVEHRTNYGYTF
V: TRBV6-5; D: -; J: TRBJ1-1; size: once; DNA: TGTGCCAGCAGCCAGGACGGGATTGAAGCTTTCTTT; CDR3: CASSQDGIEAFF
V: TRBV28; D: -; J: TRBJ1-1; size: few; DNA: TGTGCCAGCAGTCAACTAATGGGTAGGAAGAACACTGAAGCTTTCTTT; CDR3: CASSQLMGRKNTEAFF
V: TRBV10-2; D: TRBD1; J: TRBJ1-2; size: -; DNA: TGCGCCAGCAGTGAAAACAGGGGGGGCTATGGCTACACCTTC; CDR3: CASSENRGGYGYTF
V: TRBV5-4; D: TRBD2; J: TRBJ2-7; size: -; DNA: TGTGCCAGCAGCCCCCTGGGGGGGGGCTACGAGCAGTACTTC; CDR3: CASSPLGGGYEQYF
V: TRBV12-5; D: -; J: TRBJ1-4; size: -; DNA: TGTGCTAGTGGTTTGCCATCCCAGGGAATGGGCGAAAAACTGTTTTTT; CDR3: CASGLPSQGMGEKLFF
V: TRBV19; D: -; J: TRBJ1-2; size: -; DNA: TGTGCCCCGACTAGCCCGGGGGTAGGGGCCGTATATGGCTACACCTTC; CDR3: CAPTSPGVGAVYGYTF
V: TRBV9; D: TRBD1; J: TRBJ1-4; size: -; DNA: TGTGCCAGCAGCGTTGCAGGGGGCTTAGGGGAAAAACTGTTTTTT; CDR3: CASSVAGGLGEKLFF